Detailed here is one T cell receptor (beta chain). Its antigen is not identified. Some clones are missing from TCRdb's copy, which holds only in-frame ones; the method was immunoSEQ multiplex PCR. In the table there are about 150,000 clones, less than 95% of which are singletons. The sample originates from a study of T cell responses to AZD1222 COVID-19 vaccine. Whole-study results and caveats: Across the whole spike, CD4 TCRs peaked at regions 160-218 and 743-854.

The receptor comes from an adult in good health. The sample in question was peripheral blood, obtained on day 0 of AZD1222 vaccination.

DNA of the CDR3: TGTGCCAGCAGCATGTCGGACCACCAAGAGACCCAGTACTTC. It specifies CASSMSDHQETQYF. This chain links TRBV7-3 with TRBJ2-5; D is unclear. In germline, CDR1 is SGHTA, CDR2 FQGTGA. The CDR3 extends over 14 amino acids. V lost 5 bases to trimming and J lost 0 bases, with 10 bases between them.